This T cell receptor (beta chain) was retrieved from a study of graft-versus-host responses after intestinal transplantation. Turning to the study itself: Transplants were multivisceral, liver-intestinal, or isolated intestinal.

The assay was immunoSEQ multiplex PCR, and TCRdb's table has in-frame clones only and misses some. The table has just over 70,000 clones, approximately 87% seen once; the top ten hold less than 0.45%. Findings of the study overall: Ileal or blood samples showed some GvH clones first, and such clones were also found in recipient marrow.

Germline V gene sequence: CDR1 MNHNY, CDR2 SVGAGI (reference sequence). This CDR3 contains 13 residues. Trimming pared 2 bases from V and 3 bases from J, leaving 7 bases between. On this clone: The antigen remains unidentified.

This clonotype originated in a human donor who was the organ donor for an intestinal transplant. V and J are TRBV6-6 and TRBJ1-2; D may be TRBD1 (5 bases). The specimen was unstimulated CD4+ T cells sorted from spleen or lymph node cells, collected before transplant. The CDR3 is CASSYPQDYGYTF. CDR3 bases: TGTGCCAGCAGTTACCCACAGGACTATGGCTACACCTTC.